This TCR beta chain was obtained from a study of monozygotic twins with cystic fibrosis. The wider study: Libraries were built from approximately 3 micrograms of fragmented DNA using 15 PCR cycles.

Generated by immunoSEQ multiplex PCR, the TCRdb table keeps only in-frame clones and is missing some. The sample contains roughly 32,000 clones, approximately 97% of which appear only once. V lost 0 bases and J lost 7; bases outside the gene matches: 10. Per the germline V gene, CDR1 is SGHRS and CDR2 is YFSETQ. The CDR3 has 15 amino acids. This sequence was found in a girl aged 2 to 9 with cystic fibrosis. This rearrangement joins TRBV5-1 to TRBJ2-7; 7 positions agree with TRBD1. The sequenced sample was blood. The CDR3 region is CASSLGQGFILEQYF. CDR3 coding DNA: TGCGCCAGCAGCTTGGGACAGGGTTTTATCTTAGAGCAGTACTTC.